The 19 T cell receptor beta chains reported below all come from one sample, sequenced in a study of CD8 T cells in Susac syndrome. Reverse transcription of about 0.45 to 1 ug RNA was carried out with random hexamers. TCRdb reprocessed the immunoSEQ multiplex PCR reads with MiXCR, giving one entry per CDR3 protein. In the table there are under 200,000 distinct CDR3 sequences, approximately 95% of which are singletons. Sequences were obtained from CD8+ T cells from PBMCs. These receptors were obtained from a human donor with multiple sclerosis.

In nucleotides, the CDR3 is TGTGCCAGCAGCTCCCCCCCCTACAATGAGCAGTTCTTC. This encodes CASSSPPYNEQFF. The V and J genes are TRBV13 and TRBJ2-1; D unclear. The CDR3 runs to 13 residues. CDR1 and CDR2 (germline): PRHDT, FYEKMQ (reference sequence). The V and J ends lost 4 bases and 2 bases respectively, with 6 bases between them.

The V call is TRBV19, the J call TRBJ2-7; the D is unclear. The V gene lost 3 bases and the J gene lost 7 bases, with 7 bases spanning the gap. The CDR3 is 11 residues long. The V gene's germline CDR1 is LNHDA and CDR2 SQIVND (reference sequence). CDR3 region: CASSMNGEQYF. The CDR3 nucleotides are TGTGCCAGTAGTATGAATGGGGAGCAGTACTTC.

V gene TRBV9 combines with J gene TRBJ1-2; D is unresolved. The CDR3 is 12 amino acids. The V gene's germline CDR1 is SGDLS and CDR2 YYNGEE. Trimming left V 0 bases short and J 7 bases short, with 7 bases between. The CDR3 here is CASSVGGSGYTF. The CDR3 nucleotides read TGTGCCAGCAGCGTAGGAGGATCTGGCTACACCTTC.

The rearrangement links TRBV28 to TRBJ2-2, with D possibly matching TRBD1 (6 bases). Germline V CDR1 and CDR2: MDHEN, SYDVKM. Trimming took off 1 base at V and 5 bases at J, with 8 bases between the two ends. The CDR3 has 14 residues. The CDR3: CASSLSQGTGELFF. In DNA, the CDR3 is TGTGCCAGCAGTTTATCCCAGGGGACCGGGGAGCTGTTTTTT.

The chain carries TRBV29-1 and TRBJ1-2, with D possibly matching TRBD1 (5 bases). This CDR3 is 15 amino acids long. V lost 0 bases and J 8 bases, leaving 19 bases between the germline ends. Germline CDR1 and CDR2: SQVTM and ANQGSEA. The CDR3 is CSVEDGARDLWGYTF. DNA for the CDR3: TGCAGCGTTGAAGATGGGGCCAGGGACCTCTGGGGCTACACCTTC.

The gene calls are TRBV9 and TRBJ1-2, with 8 bases matching TRBD1. V was pared by 4 bases and J by 8 bases, with 4 bases of the junction left unmatched. Germline V lookup: CDR1 SGDLS, CDR2 YYNGEE. The CDR3 is made up of 12 amino acids. CDR3 DNA sequence: TGTGCCAGCAGCAAACGACAGGGGGGCTACACCTTC. Protein product: CASSKRQGGYTF.

DNA for the CDR3: TGTGCCAGCAGTGGGGGGACAGGGAGTTCACCCCTCCACTTT. Amino acids: CASSGGTGSSPLHF. This chain uses TRBV12-3 or TRBV12-4 with TRBJ1-6, with 9 nucleotides matching TRBD1. CDR3 length equals 14 residues. The junction had 5 bases not matched to a gene; V was cut back by 5 bases and J by 9 bases.

This clonotype has just one count. The chain combines TRBV28 with TRBJ2-5, with TRBD2 matching 8 bases. This CDR3 comprises 16 residues. Germline V gives CDR1 MDHEN, CDR2 SYDVKM. V lost 5 bases, J lost 3 bases, and 11 bases stayed unmatched. The CDR3 DNA reads TGTGCCAGCAGTCGGTTGTTAGCGGGGATGAAAGAGACCCAGTACTTC. Its translation: CASSRLLAGMKETQYF.

The J gene is TRBJ2-3, the V gene TRBV3-1; D perhaps matches TRBD1 (5 bases). CDR3 size: 13 residues. V was shortened by 5 bases and J by 4 bases, with 10 bases between the two germline ends. Germline assignment: CDR1 LGHDT and CDR2 YNNKEL (reference sequence). The CDR3 protein is CASSFGAADTQYF. The CDR3 region has the DNA TGTGCCAGCAGCTTTGGGGCGGCAGATACGCAGTATTTT.

This chain uses TRBV12-5 with TRBJ1-5; maybe TRBD1 (6 bases). This CDR3 is built from 13 residues. Germline CDR1 LGHNT, CDR2 FRNRAP. V dropped 6 bases and J dropped 5 bases, with 11 bases sitting between them. CDR3 nucleotides: TGTGCTAGTGGCCTCAGGGGAGATCAGCCCCAGCATTTT. This codes for CASGLRGDQPQHF.

The chain has TRBV9 and TRBJ2-3, with TRBD1 matching 8 bases. Trimming removed 2 bases from V and 1 base from J; junction bases left unmatched: 9. CDR3 length: 17 residues. Germline V gene data show CDR1 as SGDLS and CDR2 as YYNGEE. The CDR3 spells CASSVDPGTGRTDTQYF. The CDR3 region has the DNA TGTGCCAGCAGCGTCGATCCTGGGACAGGACGCACAGATACGCAGTATTTT.

The chain couples TRBV20-1 to TRBJ2-1, with D perhaps TRBD1 (6 bases). This CDR3 comprises 14 residues. Trimming left V 3 bases short and J 3 bases short, with 12 bases between. Germline CDR1 DFQATT, CDR2 SNEGSKA (reference sequence). CDR3 nucleotides: TGCAGTGCTAGCGGGGACAAACTCTACAATGAGCAGTTCTTC. It yields the protein CSASGDKLYNEQFF.

V and J are TRBV20-1 and TRBJ1-2, with a possible D match to TRBD1 (6 bases). V dropped 6 bases and J dropped 5 bases, with 19 bases sitting between them. Germline CDR1 and CDR2: DFQATT and SNEGSKA (reference sequence). This CDR3 comprises 14 residues. The DNA for the CDR3 is TGCAGTGCCGAGTCCCCCGGGACACCGTATGGCTACACCTTC. Protein sequence: CSAESPGTPYGYTF.

This sequence joins TRBV5-1 and TRBJ2-3, with D possibly matching TRBD2 (5 bases). Trimming shortened V by 1 base and J by 2 bases, and 8 bases separated the two germline ends. Germline V CDR1 and CDR2: SGHRS, YFSETQ. This CDR3 spans 14 amino acids. The CDR3 reads CASSLSGLTDTQYF. In DNA form, the CDR3 reads TGCGCCAGCAGCTTGAGCGGACTCACAGATACGCAGTATTTT.

V is TRBV20-1 and J is TRBJ2-5; no clear D gene. Per the germline V gene, CDR1 is DFQATT and CDR2 is SNEGSKA (reference sequence). Trimming left V 1 base short and J 4 bases short, with 4 bases between. The CDR3 is 11 residues long. The CDR3 nucleotides read TGCAGTGCTAGAGTACGAGAGACCCAGTACTTC. Protein sequence: CSARVRETQYF.

The gene calls are TRBV6-1 and TRBJ1-1; 8 nucleotides align to TRBD1. Germline V lookup: CDR1 MNHNS, CDR2 SASEGT. The CDR3 length is 16 residues. The junction had 9 bases not matched to a gene; V was cut back by 6 bases and J by 0 bases. The CDR3 sequence: CASSPRTGHMNTEAFF. The CDR3 coding sequence is TGTGCCAGCAGCCCCCGGACAGGGCACATGAACACTGAAGCTTTCTTT.

V and J are TRBV7-9 and TRBJ2-1; D possibly corresponds to TRBD1 (5 bases). The CDR3 extends over 13 amino acids. Trimming removed 5 bases from V and 6 bases from J, with 11 bases in between. Germline CDR1 reads SEHNR; CDR2 reads FQNEAQ (reference sequence). CDR3 residues: CASSNRQINEQFF. DNA of the CDR3: TGTGCCAGCAGCAACCGACAGATCAATGAGCAGTTCTTC.

The chain joins TRBV30 to TRBJ2-7; tentatively, D is TRBD1 (5 bases). CDR3 size: 13 residues. V lost 4 bases and J 2 bases, leaving 12 bases between the germline ends. The germline CDR1 and CDR2 sequences are GTSNPN and SVGIG (reference sequence). The CDR3, as DNA: TGTGCCTGGAATCAGGGTTCTACCTACGAGCAGTACTTC. As protein: CAWNQGSTYEQYF. Full variable domain (remainder filled in from reference TRBV30 and TRBJ2-7): SQTIHQWPATLVQPVGSPLSLECTVEGTSNPNLYWYRQAAGRGLQLLFYSVGIGQISSEVPQNLSASRPQDRQFILSSKKLLLSDSGFYLCAWNQGSTYEQYFGPGTRLTVT.

The chain couples TRBV25-1 to TRBJ1-2, with D uncertain. V gave up 3 bases and J gave up 4 bases, with 9 bases separating them. Germline assignment: CDR1 MGHDK and CDR2 SYGVNS. The CDR3 extends over 13 amino acids. The CDR3 here is CASSEAASYGYTF. The CDR3 coding sequence is TGTGCCAGCAGTGAGGCGGCCAGCTATGGCTACACCTTC.